This T cell receptor (beta chain) was recorded in a study of blood T cells in healthy people across ages. Study-level points and caveats: TCR beta diversity correlated strongly with naive T cell percentage.

Combining a sample-barcoded 5' primer with a J-beta primer mix, a second PCR ran for about 7 to 11 cycles. TCRdb itself ran the 5' RACE reads through MiXCR, one entry per CDR3 protein. This repertoire shows 750,000 to 950,000 distinct CDR3 sequences, roughly 29% found once; its top ten account for roughly 10%. This clonotype turned up a few times. Its specificity is not known. Trimming shortened V by 7 bases and J by 0 bases, and 15 bases separated the two germline ends. The CDR3 loop spans 15 amino acids. Germline V gene sequence: CDR1 MNHEY, CDR2 SVGAGI. These records were also assigned to another study, of T cells of mothers and their children. From that report: Donors were a few healthy Caucasian mothers and their six children. Thymic selection molds TCR recombination output in a comparable way in related and unrelated pairs.

The sequenced sample was blood. The V and J genes are TRBV6-5 and TRBJ1-1; a possible D gene is TRBD1 (5 bases). The clonotype comes from a woman between 40 and 55 years old in good health. The CDR3 spells CASTPQRGLNTEAFF. In nucleotides, the CDR3 is TGTGCCAGCACTCCCCAGCGGGGCCTGAACACTGAAGCTTTCTTT.